One and the same sample provided the 17 T cell receptor beta chains below, sequenced in a study of identical twins. TCRdb analysed the 5' RACE reads with MiXCR anew, one entry per CDR3 protein. Altogether approximately 500,000 distinct CDR3 sequences are present, approximately 25% being singletons, with the ten largest covering approximately 2.9%. This same sample was also part of a study on T cells expressing NK-cell markers.

Sequencing input: CD4+ T cells sorted from blood. The receptor source for this set is a woman aged 18-30 years in good health.

This clonotype has only a few counts. The chain uses TRBV2 and TRBJ2-1; D unclear. This CDR3 has 15 residues. Between the trimmed V and J ends, which lost 6 bases and 4 bases, there was a span of 16 bases. Germline assignment: CDR1 SNHLY and CDR2 FYNNEI. The CDR3, as DNA: TGTGCCAGCAGCTCGACCATGGTGAGGTACAATGAGCAGTTCTTC. Translated: CASSSTMVRYNEQFF.

CDR3 nucleotides: TGTGCCAGCTCACCCTTCTCTGACACCGGGGAGCTGTTTTTT. It encodes CASSPFSDTGELFF. The V gene is TRBV18, the J gene TRBJ2-2, with D hard to call. In germline, CDR1 is KGHSH, CDR2 LQKENI. This CDR3 region has 14 residues. Trimming left V 3 bases short and J 3 bases short, with 8 bases between.

This clonotype showed up just a few times. V and J are TRBV5-1 and TRBJ2-7; D might be TRBD1 (6 bases). Trimming stripped 1 base from V and 5 bases from J, with 13 bases between. Germline-derived CDR1 and CDR2 are SGHRS and YFSETQ. This CDR3 is 14 amino acids long. CDR3 region: CASSLSQGNDEQYF. The CDR3 coding sequence is TGCGCCAGCAGCTTGAGTCAGGGGAATGACGAGCAGTACTTC.

The genes are TRBV29-1 and TRBJ2-2; a possible D gene is TRBD1 (5 bases). Germline CDR1 and CDR2: SQVTM and ANQGSEA. This CDR3 contains 14 residues. The ends were cut back, 5 bases at V and 3 bases at J, with 13 bases in the middle. The CDR3 DNA reads as TGCAGCGTTAGTAGTCGGACACACACCGGGGAGCTGTTTTTT. It encodes CSVSSRTHTGELFF.

This chain links TRBV5-1 with TRBJ2-7; D unresolved. Trimming left V 2 bases short and J 1 base short, with 13 bases between. Per the germline V gene, CDR1 is SGHRS and CDR2 is YFSETQ. The CDR3 consists of 15 residues. This CDR3 reads CASSFSYGKSYEQYF. In DNA form, the CDR3 reads TGCGCCAGCAGCTTCAGTTACGGAAAGTCCTACGAGCAGTACTTC.

The J gene is TRBJ2-2, the V gene TRBV4-2; 8 bases are shared with TRBD2. The CDR3 has 17 amino acids. Losses at the gene ends were 0 bases for V and 7 bases for J; bases not matched to a gene: 10. The V gene's germline CDR1 is LGHNA and CDR2 YNFKEQ. The CDR3 protein is CASSQEGPGGPLGELFF. CDR3 in DNA: TGTGCCAGCAGCCAAGAAGGACCGGGAGGGCCCCTCGGGGAGCTGTTTTTT.

This clonotype was counted only a few times. The chain carries TRBV7-6 and TRBJ2-1, with 11 bases aligning to TRBD2. J lost 4 bases, V lost 5 bases, and 10 bases had no gene match. Germline assignment: CDR1 SGHVS and CDR2 FNYEAQ. The CDR3 covers 17 residues. The CDR3 nucleotides read TGTGCCAGCAGCCCTACCGGGACTAGCGGAGGTTACAATGAGCAGTTCTTC. Translating gives CASSPTGTSGGYNEQFF.

CDR3 nucleotide sequence: TGTGCCAGCAAGAGGACGGGGGGGCTTCTAGATACGCAGTATTTT. This sequence encodes CASKRTGGLLDTQYF. The chain has TRBV2 and TRBJ2-3, with 8 bases matching TRBD2. The germline gives CDR1 SNHLY, CDR2 FYNNEI. V lost 7 bases to trimming and J lost 5 bases; unmatched junction nucleotides: 11. This CDR3 is 15 amino acids long. Filled out from reference TRBV2 and TRBJ2-3, the complete variable domain reads EPEVTQTPSHQVTQMGQEVILRCVPISNHLYFYWYRQILGQKVEFLVSFYNNEISEKSEIFDDQFSVERPDGSNFTLKIRSTKLEDSAMYFCASKRTGGLLDTQYFGPGTRLTVL.

This sequence joins TRBV6-5 and TRBJ2-7; D is possibly TRBD2 (5 bases). Per the germline V gene, CDR1 is MNHEY and CDR2 is SVGAGI. With 0 bases removed from V and 2 bases from J, the gap between germline ends came to 11 bases. The CDR3 sequence is 15 residues long. The CDR3 spells CASSYSTRLTYEQYF. The CDR3 DNA follows: TGTGCCAGCAGTTACTCTACTAGGTTAACCTACGAGCAGTACTTC.

In this sample, this clonotype turned up a few times. The J gene is TRBJ2-5, the V gene TRBV20-1; D uncertain. V lost 1 base and J lost 0, with 3 bases in between. This CDR3 spans 12 amino acids. Per germline, CDR1 DFQATT and CDR2 SNEGSKA (reference sequence). This CDR3 reads CSARVHQETQYF. The DNA for the CDR3 is TGCAGTGCTAGAGTACACCAAGAGACCCAGTACTTC.

This clonotype has just one count. The chain recombines TRBV7-2 with TRBJ2-7; perhaps TRBD2 as D (5 bases). Germline lookup yields CDR1 SGHTA and CDR2 FQGNSA. V was trimmed by 4 bases and J by 0 bases, leaving 10 bases between them. The CDR3 is 14 amino acids. CDR3 amino acids: CASSSSGFSYEQYF. The CDR3 DNA reads as TGTGCCAGCAGCTCCTCGGGGTTCTCCTACGAGCAGTACTTC. Using reference TRBV7-2 and TRBJ2-7 for the parts outside the CDR3, the full variable domain is GAGVSQSPSNKVTEKGKDVELRCDPISGHTALYWYRQSLGQGLEFLIYFQGNSAPDKSGLPSDRFSAERTGGSVSTLTIQRTQQEDSAVYLCASSSSGFSYEQYFGPGTRLTVT.

This rearrangement joins TRBV5-1 to TRBJ1-1, with D perhaps matching TRBD1 (5 bases). CDR3 size: 13 residues. The germline V and J ends were trimmed by 4 bases and 1 base, with 8 bases remaining between them. Looked up from germline, CDR1 is SGHRS and CDR2 is YFSETQ. The CDR3: CASSRTPNTEAFF. The CDR3 nucleotides are TGCGCCAGCAGCAGGACACCGAACACTGAAGCTTTCTTT. Using reference TRBV5-1 and TRBJ1-1 for the parts outside the CDR3, the full variable domain is KAGVTQTPRYLIKTRGQQVTLSCSPISGHRSVSWYQQTPGQGLQFLFEYFSETQRNKGNFPGRFSGRQFSNSRSEMNVSTLELGDSALYLCASSRTPNTEAFFGQGTRLTVV.

This clonotype was observed a handful of times. This chain uses TRBV10-3 with TRBJ1-2, with TRBD1 matching over 9 bases. The CDR3 loop spans 13 amino acids. Germline CDR1 is ENHRY and CDR2 is SYGVKD. The V gene end was trimmed by 8 bases and the J gene end by 5 bases; junction bases not matched to a gene: 6. The CDR3 DNA reads as TGTGCCATCTACCGGGACAGGGTTTATGGCTACACCTTC. Translating gives CAIYRDRVYGYTF.

This clonotype was counted only a few times. The chain joins TRBV5-5 to TRBJ2-1, with D possibly TRBD2 on 7 matching bases. V lost 4 bases and J lost 8, with 22 bases in between. The V gene's germline CDR1 is SGHKS and CDR2 YYEKEE (reference sequence). This CDR3 is 16 amino acids long. DNA of the CDR3: TGTGCCAGCAGCCCTGGTGCCGGGGGGCGCGTGCATGAGCAGTTCTTC. It is translated as CASSPGAGGRVHEQFF.

The chain has TRBV20-1 and TRBJ1-2; TRBD1 is a possible D gene (5 bases). This CDR3 is 13 amino acids long. In germline, CDR1 is DFQATT, CDR2 SNEGSKA (reference sequence). CDR3: CRCRVGADYGYTF. CDR3 in DNA: TGCAGATGTAGAGTTGGGGCAGACTATGGCTACACCTTC.

The chain links TRBV7-9 to TRBJ2-5; 7 bases map to TRBD2. After removal of 3 bases from V and 10 bases from J, the junction contained 14 bases not matched to a gene. This CDR3 is 15 amino acids long. Germline V CDR1 and CDR2: SEHNR, FQNEAQ (reference sequence). The CDR3 DNA reads as TGTGCCAGCAGCTTGGGGGGGTCCCGATCGGAAGGCCAGTACTTC. Translating it yields CASSLGGSRSEGQYF. The full variable domain, with the rest looked up from reference TRBV7-9 and TRBJ2-5, is DTGVSQNPRHKITKRGQNVTFRCDPISEHNRLYWYRQTLGQGPEFLTYFQNEAQLEKSRLLSDRFSAERPKGSFSTLEIQRTEQGDSAMYLCASSLGGSRSEGQYFGPGTRLLVL.

The V gene is TRBV7-2, the J gene TRBJ1-5; D possibly corresponds to TRBD1 (6 bases). CDR3 length: 14 amino acids. Trimming took 3 bases from V and 7 from J, leaving 13 bases between them. Germline-derived CDR1 and CDR2 are SGHTA and FQGNSA. The CDR3 is CASSFGGGGQPQHF. The DNA for the CDR3 is TGTGCCAGCAGCTTCGGGGGGGGCGGGCAGCCCCAGCATTTT.